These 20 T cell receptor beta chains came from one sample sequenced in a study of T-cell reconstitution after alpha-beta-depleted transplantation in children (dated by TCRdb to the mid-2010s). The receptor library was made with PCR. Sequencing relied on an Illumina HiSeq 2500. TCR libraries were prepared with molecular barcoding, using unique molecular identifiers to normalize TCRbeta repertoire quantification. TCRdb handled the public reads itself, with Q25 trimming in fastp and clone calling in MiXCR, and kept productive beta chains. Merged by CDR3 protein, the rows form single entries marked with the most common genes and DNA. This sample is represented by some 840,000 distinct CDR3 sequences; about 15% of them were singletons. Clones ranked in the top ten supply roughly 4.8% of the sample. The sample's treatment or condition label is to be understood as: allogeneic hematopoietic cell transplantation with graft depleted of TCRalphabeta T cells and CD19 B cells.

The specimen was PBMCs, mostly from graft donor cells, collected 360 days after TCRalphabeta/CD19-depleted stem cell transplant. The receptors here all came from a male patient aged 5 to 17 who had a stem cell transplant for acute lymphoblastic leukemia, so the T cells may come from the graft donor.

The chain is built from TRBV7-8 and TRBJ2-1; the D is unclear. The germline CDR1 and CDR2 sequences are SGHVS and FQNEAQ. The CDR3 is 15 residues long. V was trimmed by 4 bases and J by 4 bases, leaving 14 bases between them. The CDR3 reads CASSSRLRRYNEQFF. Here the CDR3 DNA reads TGTGCCAGCAGCTCCCGCTTAAGAAGATACAATGAGCAGTTCTTC.

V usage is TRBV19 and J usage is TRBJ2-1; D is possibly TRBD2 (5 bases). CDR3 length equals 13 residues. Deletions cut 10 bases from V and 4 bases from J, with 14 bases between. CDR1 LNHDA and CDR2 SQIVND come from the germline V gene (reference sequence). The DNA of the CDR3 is TGTGCCACGAAACCCCCGGGGTACAATGAGCAGTTCTTC. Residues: CATKPPGYNEQFF.

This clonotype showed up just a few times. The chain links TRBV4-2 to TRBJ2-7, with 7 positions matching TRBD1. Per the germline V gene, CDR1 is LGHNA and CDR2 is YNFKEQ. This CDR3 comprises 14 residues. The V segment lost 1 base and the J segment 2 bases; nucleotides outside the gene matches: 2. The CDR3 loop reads CASSQGGQTYEQYF. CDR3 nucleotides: TGTGCCAGCAGCCAAGGGGGACAGACCTACGAGCAGTACTTC.

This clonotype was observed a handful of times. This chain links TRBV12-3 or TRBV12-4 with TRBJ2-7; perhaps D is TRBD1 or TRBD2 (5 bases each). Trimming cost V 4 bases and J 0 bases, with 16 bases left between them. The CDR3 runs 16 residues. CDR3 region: CASSSWGTDRSYEQYF. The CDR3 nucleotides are TGTGCCAGCAGTTCCTGGGGGACCGACCGCTCCTACGAGCAGTACTTC.

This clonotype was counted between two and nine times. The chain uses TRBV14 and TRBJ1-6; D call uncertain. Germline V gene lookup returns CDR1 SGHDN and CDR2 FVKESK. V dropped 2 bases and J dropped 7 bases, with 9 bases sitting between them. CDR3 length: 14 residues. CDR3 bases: TGTGCCAGCAGCCAACAAGTCACAAATTCACCCCTCCACTTT. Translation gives CASSQQVTNSPLHF. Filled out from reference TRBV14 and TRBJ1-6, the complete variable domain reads EAGVTQFPSHSVIEKGQTVTLRCDPISGHDNLYWYRRVMGKEIKFLLHFVKESKQDESGMPNNRFLAERTGGTYSTLKVQPAELEDSGVYFCASSQQVTNSPLHFGNGTRLTVT.

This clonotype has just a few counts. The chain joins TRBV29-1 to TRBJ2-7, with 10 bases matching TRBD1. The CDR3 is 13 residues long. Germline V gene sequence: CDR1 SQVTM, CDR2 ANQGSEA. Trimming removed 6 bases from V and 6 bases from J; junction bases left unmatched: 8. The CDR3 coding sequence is TGCAGCGTCGGACAGGGGGTACTAAGCGAGCAGTACTTC. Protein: CSVGQGVLSEQYF.

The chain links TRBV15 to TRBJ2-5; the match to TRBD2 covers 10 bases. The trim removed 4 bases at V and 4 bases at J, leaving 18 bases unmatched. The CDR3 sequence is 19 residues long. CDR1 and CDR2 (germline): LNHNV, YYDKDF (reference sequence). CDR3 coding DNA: TGTGCCACCAGCACCCTGGGGCTAGCGGGAGTCAGAGTTCGAGAGACCCAGTACTTC. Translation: CATSTLGLAGVRVRETQYF.

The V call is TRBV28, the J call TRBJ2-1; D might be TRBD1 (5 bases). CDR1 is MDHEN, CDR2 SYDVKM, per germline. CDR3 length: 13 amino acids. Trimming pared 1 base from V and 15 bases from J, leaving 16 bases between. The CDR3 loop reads CASSLYQGTTPFF. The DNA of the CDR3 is TGTGCCAGCAGTTTATATCAGGGCACCACCCCGTTCTTC. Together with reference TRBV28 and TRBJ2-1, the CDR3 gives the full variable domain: DVKVTQSSRYLVKRTGEKVFLECVQDMDHENMFWYRQDPGLGLRLIYFSYDVKMKEKGDIPEGYSVSREKKERFSLILESASTNQTSMYLCASSLYQGTTPFFGPGTRLTVL.

Written as DNA, the CDR3 is TGTGCCAGCAGCTTAGGGACTTATAGCGGGAGGGATTCCTACGAGCAGTACTTC. Translated, it gives CASSLGTYSGRDSYEQYF. The rearrangement uses TRBV11-1 and TRBJ2-7, with 11 nucleotides matching TRBD2. This CDR3 has 18 residues. Germline assignment: CDR1 SGHAT and CDR2 FQDESV (reference sequence). V lost 1 base to trimming and J lost 1 base; unmatched junction nucleotides: 9.

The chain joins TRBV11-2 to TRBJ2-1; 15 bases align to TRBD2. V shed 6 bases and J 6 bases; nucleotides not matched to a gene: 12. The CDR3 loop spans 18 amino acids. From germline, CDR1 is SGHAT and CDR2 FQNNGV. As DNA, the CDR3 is TGTGCCAGCAGGGTCCCTGGACTAGCGGGAGGGCCGGCCAATGAGCAGTTCTTC. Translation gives CASRVPGLAGGPANEQFF.

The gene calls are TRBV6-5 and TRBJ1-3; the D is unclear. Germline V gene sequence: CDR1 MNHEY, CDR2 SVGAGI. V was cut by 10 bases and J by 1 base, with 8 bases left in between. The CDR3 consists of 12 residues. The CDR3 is CATGNSGNTIYF. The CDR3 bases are TGTGCCACCGGGAATTCTGGAAACACCATATATTTT.

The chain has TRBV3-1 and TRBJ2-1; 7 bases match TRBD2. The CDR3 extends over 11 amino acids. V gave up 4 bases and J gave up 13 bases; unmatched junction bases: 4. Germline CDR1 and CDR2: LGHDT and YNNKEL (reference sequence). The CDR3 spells CASSLGLGQFF. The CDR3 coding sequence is TGTGCCAGCAGCCTCGGACTAGGACAGTTCTTC.

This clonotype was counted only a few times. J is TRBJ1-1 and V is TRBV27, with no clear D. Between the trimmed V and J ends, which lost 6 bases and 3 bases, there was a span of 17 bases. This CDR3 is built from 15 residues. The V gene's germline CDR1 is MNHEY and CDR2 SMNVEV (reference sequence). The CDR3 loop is CASRLPASVDTEAFF. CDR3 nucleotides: TGTGCCAGCAGACTCCCTGCAAGTGTCGACACTGAAGCTTTCTTT.

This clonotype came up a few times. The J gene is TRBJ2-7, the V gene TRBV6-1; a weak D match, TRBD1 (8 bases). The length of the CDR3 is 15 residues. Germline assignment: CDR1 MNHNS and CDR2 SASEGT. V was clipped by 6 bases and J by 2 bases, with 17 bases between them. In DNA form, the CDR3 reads TGTGCCAGCAGCAGCGGGGCAGGGGGCCCCTACGAGCAGTACTTC. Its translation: CASSSGAGGPYEQYF.

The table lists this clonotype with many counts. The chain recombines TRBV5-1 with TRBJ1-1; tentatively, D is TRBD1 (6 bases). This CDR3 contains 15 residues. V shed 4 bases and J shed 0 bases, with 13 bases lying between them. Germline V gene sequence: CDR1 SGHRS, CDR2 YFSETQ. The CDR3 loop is CASSKHRVMNTEAFF. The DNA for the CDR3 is TGCGCCAGCAGCAAACACAGGGTGATGAACACTGAAGCTTTCTTT.

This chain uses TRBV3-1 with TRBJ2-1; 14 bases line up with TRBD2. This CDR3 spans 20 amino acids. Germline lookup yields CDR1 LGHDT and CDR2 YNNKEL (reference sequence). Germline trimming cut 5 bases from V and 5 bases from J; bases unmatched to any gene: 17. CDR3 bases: TGTGCCAGCAGCTCCCGGACTAGCGGGAGGCCGTACGCCGGAAACAATGAGCAGTTCTTC. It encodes CASSSRTSGRPYAGNNEQFF.

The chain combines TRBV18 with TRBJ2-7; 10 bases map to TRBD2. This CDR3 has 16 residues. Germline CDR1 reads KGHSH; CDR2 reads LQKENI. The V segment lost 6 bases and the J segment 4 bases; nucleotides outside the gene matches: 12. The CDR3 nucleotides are TGTGCCAGCTCGCCCATAGCTAGCGGGAGTTCTTACGAGCAGTACTTC. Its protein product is CASSPIASGSSYEQYF.

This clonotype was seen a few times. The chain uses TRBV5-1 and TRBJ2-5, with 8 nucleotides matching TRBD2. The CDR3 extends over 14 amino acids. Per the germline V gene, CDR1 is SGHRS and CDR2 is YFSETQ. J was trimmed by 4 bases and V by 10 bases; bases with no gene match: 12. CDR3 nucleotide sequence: TGCGCCGGACCCCCCAGCGGGAGAGCAGAGACCCAGTACTTC. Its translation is CAGPPSGRAETQYF.

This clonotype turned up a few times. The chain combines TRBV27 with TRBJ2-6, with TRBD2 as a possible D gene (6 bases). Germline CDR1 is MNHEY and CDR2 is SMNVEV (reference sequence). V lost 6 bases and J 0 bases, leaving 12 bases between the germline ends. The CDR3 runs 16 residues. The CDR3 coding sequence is TGTGCCAGCAGAACGGGACTCTTCTCTGGGGCCAACGTCCTGACTTTC. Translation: CASRTGLFSGANVLTF.

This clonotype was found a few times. This CDR3 is CASSGSNYGYTF. The CDR3 DNA is TGTGCCAGCAGTGGCTCCAACTATGGCTACACCTTC. The V and J genes are TRBV12-3 or TRBV12-4 and TRBJ1-2; no clear D gene. The CDR3 runs to 12 residues. V shed 5 bases and J shed 2 bases, with 6 bases lying between them.